What follows is one T cell receptor beta chain and its context. Its matching antigen is unknown. The CDR3 consists of 14 residues. Germline CDR1 MNHEY, CDR2 SVGAGI. Trimming stripped 5 bases from V and 2 bases from J, with 10 bases between. This sample stems from a study of T cell responses to AZD1222 COVID-19 vaccine. Overall study results and limits: Only six or seven AZD1222 recipients were seropositive at baseline.

Profiling relied on immunoSEQ multiplex PCR, and the TCRdb table lists in-frame clones only, not all of them. The sample holds approximately 110,000 clones; roughly 90% are singletons and the top ten take about 4.8%. Sequencing was performed on peripheral blood, taken on day 0 of AZD1222 vaccination. This clonotype was sampled from an adult in good health. The chain combines TRBV6-5 with TRBJ1-5, with a weak D call TRBD1 (6 bases). The CDR3 nucleotides are TGTGCCAGCAGTACAGGGTTCGGCAATCAGCCCCAGCATTTT. Encoded protein: CASSTGFGNQPQHF.